This TCR beta chain was profiled in a study of cytomegalovirus exposure and HLA in healthy donors. Background on the study: An earlier analysis identified 120 million or so unique TCR beta sequences in about 200 million T cells.

PCR used 60 Vbeta primers and 13 Jbeta primers. TCRdb's copy holds only in-frame clones and misses some; the assay was immunoSEQ multiplex PCR. Seen here are about 120,000 clones, over 50% observed once, and the top ten hold roughly 8.6%. The CDR3 is made up of 15 amino acids. The germline V gene has CDR1 MNHNY and CDR2 SVGAGI (reference sequence). Trimming left V 4 bases short and J 2 bases short, with 12 bases between. The sequenced sample was PBMCs. This chain links TRBV6-6 with TRBJ1-3; TRBD1 is a possible D gene (6 bases). The TCR sequence derives from a woman in her thirties or forties in good health and CMV-seropositive. In nucleotides, the CDR3 is TGTGCCAGCAGTTTCGCACAGGGAACTGGAAACACCATATATTTT. Protein sequence: CASSFAQGTGNTIYF.